What follows are 16 T cell receptor beta chains derived from one specimen sequenced in a study of regulatory T cells in long-lasting Graves disease. Researchers made TCR beta libraries by using iRepertoire HTBI primers and running Arm-PCR on CDR3 regions. TCRdb used MiXCR to reprocess the multiplex PCR reads, holding one entry per CDR3 protein. In the table there are over 350,000 distinct CDR3 sequences, roughly 15% of which are singletons. Time point here: newly diagnosed GD, antithyroid drugs for less than 3 months. From RNA extracted from PBMCs, the TCR library was made. This sample also belongs to another study, concerning T cells in Graves' hyperthyroidism and ophthalmopathy.

This specimen was peripheral blood mononuclear cells (PBMCs), taken at new diagnosis, from a patient treated with antithyroid drugs. The receptors were sampled from a woman between 40 and 50 years old with Graves disease.

The chain employs TRBV9 and TRBJ2-5, with a tentative D call TRBD2 (7 bases). Trimming stripped 0 bases from V and 5 bases from J, with 23 bases between. CDR3 length: 18 amino acids. Germline CDR1 and CDR2: SGDLS and YYNGEE. The CDR3 DNA reads as TGTGCCAGCAGCGTAGCCTCCCCATTAGCGGGTCAGGGGGAGACCCAGTACTTC. Its protein product is CASSVASPLAGQGETQYF.

The chain carries TRBV7-9 and TRBJ2-4; 7 nucleotides agree with TRBD1. V dropped 8 bases and J dropped 6; count of bases not matched to a gene: 13. This CDR3 contains 15 residues. Per germline, CDR1 SEHNR and CDR2 FQNEAQ (reference sequence). CDR3 sequence reads: CASQGEHERGNIQYF. For the CDR3, the DNA is TGTGCCAGCCAGGGGGAACACGAACGCGGAAACATTCAGTACTTC.

A remark on this clonotype: A much larger clone sits a single nucleotide away, making a read error possible. The rearrangement links TRBV28 to TRBJ2-5; D may be TRBD2 (7 bases). This CDR3 has 15 residues. Germline CDR1 MDHEN, CDR2 SYDVKM. V was cut by 2 bases and J by 7 bases, with 17 bases left in between. The CDR3, as DNA: TGTGCCAGCAGTTTAAGAGCCTGGGAGGGGGTGACCCAGTACTTC. Its protein is CASSLRAWEGVTQYF. Based on the CDR3 plus reference TRBV28 and TRBJ2-5, the full variable domain is DVKVTQSSRYLVKRTGEKVFLECVQDMDHENMFWYRQDPGLGLRLIYFSYDVKMKEKGDIPEGYSVSREKKERFSLILESASTNQTSMYLCASSLRAWEGVTQYFGPGTRLLVL.

A few counts support this clonotype. Since a much larger clone is just one base distant, this may be a read error. J is TRBJ2-3 and V is TRBV7-2; 9 positions agree with TRBD2. The CDR3 sequence is 14 residues long. Germline CDR1 and CDR2: SGHTA and FQGNSA. The CDR3 coding sequence is TGTGCCAACAGCCCCAGCGGGAGGATCGATACGCAGTATTTT. Amino acid sequence: CANSPSGRIDTQYF.

The chain is built from TRBV6-2 or TRBV6-3 and TRBJ2-1; 9 bases align to TRBD1. Germline CDR1 and CDR2: MNHEY and SVGEGT. The V segment lost 2 bases and the J segment 5 bases; nucleotides outside the gene matches: 7. This CDR3 spans 16 amino acids. CDR3: CASSYLRDRDDNEQFF. The CDR3 DNA reads TGTGCCAGCAGTTACCTTCGGGACAGGGATGACAATGAGCAGTTCTTC.

In DNA, the CDR3 is TGCAGTGTCGGGGACAGAATCTACGAGCAGTACTTC. It yields the protein CSVGDRIYEQYF. The V gene is TRBV20-1, the J gene TRBJ2-7; TRBD1 aligns across 7 bases. The germline CDR1 and CDR2 sequences are DFQATT and SNEGSKA (reference sequence). The junction had 6 bases not matched to a gene; V was cut back by 7 bases and J by 3 bases. This CDR3 has 12 amino acids.

Ten or more counts support this clonotype. The V call is TRBV6-2 or TRBV6-3, the J call TRBJ2-4; 11 nucleotides align to TRBD1. This CDR3 has 17 residues. Germline loops: CDR1 MNHEY, CDR2 SVGEGT. Trimming removed 4 bases from V and 0 bases from J; junction bases left unmatched: 5. CDR3 sequence reads: CASSSGQGARAKNIQYF. CDR3 DNA: TGTGCCAGCAGTTCCGGACAGGGGGCGCGAGCCAAAAACATTCAGTACTTC.

In the case of this clonotype: Being one base from a much bigger clone, this may be a read error. This chain joins TRBV20-1 and TRBJ2-7; 9 bases agree with TRBD2. The V segment lost 3 bases and the J segment 6 bases; nucleotides outside the gene matches: 9. The CDR3 contains 14 residues. The germline CDR1 and CDR2 sequences are DFQATT and SNEGSKA (reference sequence). DNA for the CDR3: TGCAGTGCTAGTTTGCGGGAGGGCTCCCTCGAGCAGTACTTC. It is translated as CSASLREGSLEQYF.

This clonotype was detected many times. This sequence joins TRBV27 and TRBJ2-1; no clear D gene. Germline V gene lookup returns CDR1 MNHEY and CDR2 SMNVEV (reference sequence). Trimming pared 5 bases from V and 2 bases from J, leaving 13 bases between. CDR3 length: 15 residues. The CDR3 region is CASSPNLGAYNEQFF. For the CDR3, the DNA is TGTGCCAGCAGTCCCAACCTGGGCGCCTACAATGAGCAGTTCTTC.

The rearrangement links TRBV25-1 to TRBJ1-2; 9 bases are shared with TRBD1. The junction had 8 bases not matched to a gene; V was cut back by 8 bases and J by 4 bases. Germline V gene data show CDR1 as MGHDK and CDR2 as SYGVNS. The CDR3 has 14 amino acids. CDR3 loop: CASSLTGGSYGYTF. CDR3 sequence (DNA): TGTGCCAGCTCTCTCACAGGGGGCTCCTATGGCTACACCTTC.

Many counts were recorded for this clonotype. The rearrangement joins TRBV6-5 to TRBJ1-1, with TRBD1 as a possible D gene (5 bases). This CDR3 comprises 15 residues. The germline V and J ends were trimmed by 2 bases and 4 bases, with 14 bases remaining between them. In germline, CDR1 is MNHEY, CDR2 SVGAGI. This chain's CDR3 is CASSYTPGVGTEAFF. The DNA of the CDR3 is TGTGCCAGCAGTTACACCCCGGGGGTGGGCACTGAAGCTTTCTTT.

The V call is TRBV30, the J call TRBJ2-7; a weak D match, TRBD1 (5 bases). This CDR3 has 12 amino acids. Trimming removed 2 bases at V and 7 bases at J, with 12 bases between. Germline values: CDR1 GTSNPN, CDR2 SVGIG (reference sequence). The CDR3 protein is CAWSFTGWEQYF. The DNA for the CDR3 is TGTGCCTGGAGTTTTACAGGTTGGGAGCAGTACTTC.

Notes on this clonotype: This may come from a read error, since a much larger clone is one base off. The rearrangement links TRBV7-2 to TRBJ1-4, with 9 bases that match TRBD1. The CDR3 contains 15 residues. Germline CDR1 reads SGHTA; CDR2 reads FQGNSA. CDR3 DNA sequence: TGTGCCAGCAGTTTCCGGACAGGGGCAGGGGAAAAACTGCTTTTT. Its translation is CASSFRTGAGEKLLF.

Comment on this clonotype: Given a much more abundant clone one base away, this may be a read error. This chain links TRBV19 with TRBJ2-1; no clear D gene. The CDR3 spans 14 residues. Germline V gene sequence: CDR1 LNHDA, CDR2 SQIVND (reference sequence). CDR3 DNA: TGTGCCAGTACTTCGCTGGCAGCAAACAATGAGCAGTCCTTC. As protein: CASTSLAANNEQSF. The full variable domain, rest sourced from reference TRBV19 and TRBJ2-1, is DGGITQSPKYLFRKEGQNVTLSCEQNLNHDAMYWYRQDPGQGLRLIYYSQIVNDFQKGDIAEGYSVSREKKESFPLTVTSAQKNPTAFYLCASTSLAANNEQSFGPGTRLTVL.

This clonotype was detected ten times or more. This chain uses TRBV12-3 or TRBV12-4 with TRBJ2-1, with TRBD2 as a possible D gene (5 bases). V gave up 9 bases and J gave up 6 bases, with 12 bases separating them. The CDR3 loop spans 12 amino acids. This CDR3 is CASLREFNEQFF. For the CDR3, the DNA is TGTGCCAGTTTAAGGGAGTTCAATGAGCAGTTCTTC.

The V call is TRBV28, the J call TRBJ2-5; 11 bases agree with TRBD2. Germline assignment: CDR1 MDHEN and CDR2 SYDVKM. With 4 bases clipped from V and 5 bases from J, the junction kept 9 bases outside the gene matches. There are 16 residues in the CDR3. CDR3 protein: CASSSPIAGGRETQYF. CDR3 coding DNA: TGTGCCAGCAGTTCCCCCATAGCGGGAGGGAGGGAGACCCAGTACTTC.